Sequencing of this TCR beta chain was carried out in a study of T cell changes during pregnancy in multiple sclerosis (dated by TCRdb to between 2019 and 2020). Looking at the study overall: In women with multiple sclerosis, the researchers looked at how the T cell repertoire shifted as pregnancy progressed.

As regards this clone: The specificity of this receptor is unknown. No base qualities exist here, and no much larger clone lies one base off it.

CDR1 and CDR2, looked up from the germline V gene, are MNHEY and SVGAGI. V is clipped by 4 bases and J by 10 bases, and the sequence between their germline boundaries is 16 bases long. The CDR3 holds 13 amino acids from the cysteine to the phenylalanine. This entry keeps only the CDR3 DNA: 39 bases, framed from base 1. The library relied on the immunoSEQ multiplex PCR assay. TCRdb retrieved this table from immuneACCESS and kept in-frame rearrangements only. Not all clones are present; in checked studies, unresolved V genes account for under half, and no reason is known for the remainder. The sample records 20,000 or so clones, more than 80% of which are singletons. The ten largest clonotypes hold roughly 6% of the sample.

The TCR comes from a female donor in good health, enrolled as a control in a pregnancy study. The chain links TRBV6-5 with TRBJ1-1; TRBD1 might be the D gene, on 6 matching bases. Material: CD8+ T cells from peripheral blood mononuclear cells, obtained in the third trimester of pregnancy. The CDR3 protein sequence reads: CASSSGGGGVAFF. The nucleotide sequence reads TGTGCCAGCAGTTCGGGGGGCGGAGGGGTAGCTTTCTTT.